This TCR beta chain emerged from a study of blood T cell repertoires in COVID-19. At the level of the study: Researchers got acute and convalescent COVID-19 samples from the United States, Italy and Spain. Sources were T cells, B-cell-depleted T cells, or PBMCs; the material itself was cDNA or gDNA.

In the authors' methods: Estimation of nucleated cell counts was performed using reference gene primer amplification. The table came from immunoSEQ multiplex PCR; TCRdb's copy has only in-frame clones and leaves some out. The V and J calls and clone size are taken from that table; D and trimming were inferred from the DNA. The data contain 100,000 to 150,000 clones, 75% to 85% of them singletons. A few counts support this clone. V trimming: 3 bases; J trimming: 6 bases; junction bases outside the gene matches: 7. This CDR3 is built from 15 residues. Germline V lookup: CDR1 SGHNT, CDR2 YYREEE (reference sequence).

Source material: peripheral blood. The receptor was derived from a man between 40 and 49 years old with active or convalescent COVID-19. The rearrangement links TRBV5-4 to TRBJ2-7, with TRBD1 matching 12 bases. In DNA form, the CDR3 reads TGTGCCAGCAGCTCTCCGGGACAGGGGGCCGGCGAGCAGTACTTC. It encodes CASSSPGQGAGEQYF.